These T cell receptor beta chains were read from a single sample in a study of regulatory T cells in long-lasting Graves disease. TCRdb redid the calling of the multiplex PCR reads with MiXCR, one entry per CDR3 protein. Of 450,000 or so distinct CDR3 sequences in the sample, 20% are singletons; the top ten hold approximately 7.8%. The source material was peripheral blood mononuclear cells (PBMCs), sampled when the disease was refractory, from a patient treated with antithyroid drugs. The receptor set was obtained from a female donor with Graves disease. Each CDR3 is given with its conserved first and last residue. Each record gives: clone size, D gene, J gene, V gene, CDR3 protein, CDR3 DNA. The D gene is left open where the match is weak. A clone size is listed for some rows: how often the clone was seen (once, few, many), or a class if it is expanded.

clone size: .
D gene: .
J gene: TRBJ2-7
V gene: TRBV28
CDR3 protein: CTSSPPSSYEQYF
CDR3 DNA: TGTACCAGCAGTCCCCCTTCCTCCTACGAGCAGTACTTC

clone size: .
D gene: TRBD2
J gene: TRBJ2-7
V gene: TRBV5-4
CDR3 protein: CASSRGGSLIF
CDR3 DNA: TGTGCCAGCAGCAGGGGAGGGTCTCTCATCTTC

clone size: .
D gene: .
J gene: TRBJ2-3
V gene: TRBV28
CDR3 protein: CASSPIRVSDTQYF
CDR3 DNA: TGTGCCAGCAGTCCTATCAGGGTCTCAGATACGCAGTATTTT

clone size: .
D gene: TRBD1
J gene: TRBJ2-5
V gene: TRBV7-2
CDR3 protein: CASSLGVSRGSWETQYF
CDR3 DNA: TGTGCCAGCAGCTTAGGGGTTTCCAGGGGGTCATGGGAGACCCAGTACTTC

clone size: few
D gene: TRBD1
J gene: TRBJ2-7
V gene: TRBV5-6
CDR3 protein: CASSTGTDVYEQYF
CDR3 DNA: TGTGCCAGCAGTACCGGGACAGATGTCTACGAGCAGTACTTC

clone size: many
D gene: .
J gene: TRBJ2-5
V gene: TRBV7-8
CDR3 protein: CASSLQSQETQYF
CDR3 DNA: TGTGCCAGCAGCCTACAGTCCCAAGAGACCCAGTACTTC

clone size: few
D gene: .
J gene: TRBJ1-5
V gene: TRBV29-1
CDR3 protein: CSVIQGGQPQHF
CDR3 DNA: TGCAGCGTGATACAGGGAGGACAGCCCCAGCATTTT

clone size: many
D gene: .
J gene: TRBJ2-2
V gene: TRBV13
CDR3 protein: CASSGGERRTGELFF
CDR3 DNA: TGTGCCAGCAGCGGAGGGGAGCGTCGCACCGGGGAGCTGTTTTTT

clone size: few
D gene: .
J gene: TRBJ1-1
V gene: TRBV29-1
CDR3 protein: CSVEEGGATFF
CDR3 DNA: TGCAGCGTTGAAGAGGGAGGGGCGACTTTCTTT

clone size: many
D gene: TRBD1
J gene: TRBJ1-2
V gene: TRBV5-6
CDR3 protein: CASSLEGQDWGYTF
CDR3 DNA: TGTGCCAGCAGCTTGGAGGGACAGGACTGGGGCTACACCTTC

clone size: many
D gene: .
J gene: TRBJ1-2
V gene: TRBV7-9
CDR3 protein: CASSFGTGELYGYTF
CDR3 DNA: TGTGCCAGCAGCTTCGGGACCGGCGAGCTCTATGGCTACACCTTC

clone size: .
D gene: .
J gene: TRBJ1-1
V gene: TRBV5-1
CDR3 protein: CASSLSSGDTEAFF
CDR3 DNA: TGCGCCAGCAGCTTGTCTTCTGGGGACACTGAAGCTTTCTTT

clone size: .
D gene: .
J gene: TRBJ2-7
V gene: TRBV7-3
CDR3 protein: CASGRSGGSYNEQYF
CDR3 DNA: TGTGCCAGCGGGCGCTCCGGGGGATCCTACAATGAGCAGTACTTC

clone size: many
D gene: .
J gene: TRBJ1-1
V gene: TRBV6-1
CDR3 protein: CASSQPGAGNTEAFF
CDR3 DNA: TGTGCCAGCAGTCAACCGGGTGCGGGCAACACTGAAGCTTTCTTT

clone size: many
D gene: .
J gene: TRBJ1-1
V gene: TRBV5-1
CDR3 protein: CASSLWVDTEAFF
CDR3 DNA: TGCGCCAGCAGCTTGTGGGTGGACACTGAAGCTTTCTTT

clone size: .
D gene: TRBD2
J gene: TRBJ2-7
V gene: TRBV20-1
CDR3 protein: CSARTSASSYEQYF
CDR3 DNA: TGCAGTGCTAGGACTAGCGCGAGCTCCTACGAGCAGTACTTC

clone size: .
D gene: .
J gene: TRBJ2-7
V gene: TRBV5-1
CDR3 protein: CASSYHGARAYEQYF
CDR3 DNA: TGCGCCAGCAGCTACCACGGGGCGAGGGCCTACGAGCAGTACTTC

clone size: .
D gene: TRBD1
J gene: TRBJ2-5
V gene: TRBV24-1
CDR3 protein: CATRDSFQETQYF
CDR3 DNA: TGTGCCACTCGGGACAGCTTCCAAGAGACCCAGTACTTC

clone size: .
D gene: .
J gene: TRBJ1-2
V gene: TRBV18
CDR3 protein: CASSREQNNGYTF
CDR3 DNA: TGTGCCAGCTCACGGGAACAGAACAATGGCTACACCTTC

clone size: few
D gene: .
J gene: TRBJ2-7
V gene: TRBV27
CDR3 protein: CASSSGGQIYEQYF
CDR3 DNA: TGTGCCAGCAGTTCAGGCGGACAGATCTACGAGCAGTACTTC

clone size: many
D gene: .
J gene: TRBJ1-1
V gene: TRBV2
CDR3 protein: CASSEARPESRIFF
CDR3 DNA: TGTGCCAGCAGTGAAGCCCGACCCGAAAGTCGAATCTTCTTT

clone size: .
D gene: TRBD1
J gene: TRBJ1-1
V gene: TRBV6-1
CDR3 protein: CASSQQGREGAEAFF
CDR3 DNA: TGTGCCAGCAGCCAACAGGGGCGGGAAGGGGCTGAAGCTTTCTTT

clone size: many
D gene: TRBD1
J gene: TRBJ2-5
V gene: TRBV13
CDR3 protein: CASSHRTGDLETQYF
CDR3 DNA: TGTGCCAGCAGCCACCGGACAGGGGATCTGGAGACCCAGTACTTC

clone size: few
D gene: TRBD2
J gene: TRBJ2-1
V gene: TRBV28
CDR3 protein: CASSWRLAAYNEQFF
CDR3 DNA: TGTGCCAGCAGCTGGAGACTAGCGGCTTACAATGAGCAGTTCTTC

clone size: few
D gene: .
J gene: TRBJ1-2
V gene: TRBV9
CDR3 protein: CASSGGQTTNYGYTF
CDR3 DNA: TGTGCCAGCAGCGGGGGGCAGACAACTAACTATGGCTACACCTTC

clone size: .
D gene: TRBD1
J gene: TRBJ1-1
V gene: TRBV5-5
CDR3 protein: CASRLTGVATEAFF
CDR3 DNA: TGTGCCAGCAGACTAACAGGGGTTGCCACTGAAGCTTTCTTT

clone size: .
D gene: TRBD2
J gene: TRBJ2-3
V gene: TRBV29-1
CDR3 protein: CSASGRAGTDTQYF
CDR3 DNA: TGCAGCGCCAGCGGGAGGGCGGGCACAGATACGCAGTATTTT

clone size: .
D gene: TRBD2
J gene: TRBJ2-1
V gene: TRBV9
CDR3 protein: CASSVVPGAGNEQFF
CDR3 DNA: TGTGCCAGCAGCGTAGTACCGGGAGCGGGGAATGAGCAGTTCTTC

clone size: many
D gene: .
J gene: TRBJ1-1
V gene: TRBV29-1
CDR3 protein: CSVEDGGYTEAFF
CDR3 DNA: TGCAGCGTTGAAGACGGGGGGTACACTGAAGCTTTCTTT

clone size: many
D gene: TRBD1
J gene: TRBJ2-7
V gene: TRBV30
CDR3 protein: CAWRGLGTGGHEQYF
CDR3 DNA: TGTGCCTGGAGGGGTCTTGGGACAGGGGGCCACGAGCAGTACTTC

clone size: .
D gene: TRBD2
J gene: TRBJ2-1
V gene: TRBV2
CDR3 protein: CASSFGTSGMDEQFF
CDR3 DNA: TGTGCCAGCAGTTTCGGGACTAGCGGCATGGATGAGCAGTTCTTC

clone size: many
D gene: TRBD1
J gene: TRBJ2-7
V gene: TRBV6-2/TRBV6-3
CDR3 protein: CASRATGKASYEQYF
CDR3 DNA: TGTGCCAGCAGAGCGACAGGGAAGGCCTCCTACGAGCAGTACTTC

clone size: few
D gene: TRBD2
J gene: TRBJ2-7
V gene: TRBV30
CDR3 protein: CAWRESGSHEQYF
CDR3 DNA: TGTGCCTGGAGAGAAAGCGGGAGCCACGAGCAGTACTTC

clone size: many
D gene: .
J gene: TRBJ1-1
V gene: TRBV30
CDR3 protein: CAWSIWVNTEAFF
CDR3 DNA: TGTGCCTGGAGTATATGGGTGAACACTGAAGCTTTCTTT

clone size: many
D gene: TRBD1
J gene: TRBJ2-5
V gene: TRBV28
CDR3 protein: CASSHAGQGTETQYF
CDR3 DNA: TGTGCCAGCAGCCACGCGGGACAGGGGACGGAGACCCAGTACTTC

clone size: few
D gene: .
J gene: TRBJ1-5
V gene: TRBV10-3
CDR3 protein: CAISDGTTHQPQHF
CDR3 DNA: TGTGCCATCAGTGATGGGACAACTCATCAGCCCCAGCATTTT

clone size: many
D gene: .
J gene: TRBJ1-2
V gene: TRBV27
CDR3 protein: CASSPRGLAGYTF
CDR3 DNA: TGTGCCAGCAGTCCACGGGGGCTCGCGGGCTACACCTTC

clone size: .
D gene: .
J gene: TRBJ2-4
V gene: TRBV7-9
CDR3 protein: CASSPSFRSVGPKNIQYF
CDR3 DNA: TGTGCCAGCAGCCCCTCCTTCAGGAGCGTGGGTCCTAAAAACATTCAGTACTTC

clone size: few
D gene: TRBD1
J gene: TRBJ2-5
V gene: TRBV3-1
CDR3 protein: CASSQETGARSQYF
CDR3 DNA: TGTGCCAGCAGCCAAGAGACAGGGGCAAGGTCCCAGTACTTC

clone size: many
D gene: .
J gene: TRBJ1-5
V gene: TRBV27
CDR3 protein: CASSLTMAGNQPQHF
CDR3 DNA: TGTGCCAGCAGTTTGACGATGGCTGGCAATCAGCCCCAGCATTTT

clone size: few
D gene: .
J gene: TRBJ2-3
V gene: TRBV12-3/TRBV12-4
CDR3 protein: CASSLIGDTQYF
CDR3 DNA: TGTGCCAGCAGTTTAATCGGCGATACGCAGTATTTT

clone size: many
D gene: .
J gene: TRBJ1-6
V gene: TRBV27
CDR3 protein: CASSLLGGVRNSPLHF
CDR3 DNA: TGTGCCAGCAGTTTACTGGGAGGGGTGCGTAATTCACCCCTCCACTTT

clone size: many
D gene: .
J gene: TRBJ1-1
V gene: TRBV15
CDR3 protein: CATSRDRLGLEAFF
CDR3 DNA: TGTGCCACCAGCAGAGATCGTCTGGGACTTGAAGCTTTCTTT

clone size: few
D gene: TRBD1
J gene: TRBJ2-7
V gene: TRBV7-9
CDR3 protein: CASSPQRGQGVFEQYF
CDR3 DNA: TGTGCCAGCAGCCCCCAGCGCGGACAGGGGGTTTTCGAGCAGTACTTC

clone size: few
D gene: .
J gene: TRBJ1-6
V gene: TRBV20-1
CDR3 protein: CSARGGFNRYNSPLHF
CDR3 DNA: TGCAGTGCTAGAGGGGGATTCAACCGATATAATTCACCCCTCCACTTT

clone size: .
D gene: TRBD2
J gene: TRBJ2-5
V gene: TRBV6-2/TRBV6-3
CDR3 protein: CASSYSRLAGEGETQYF
CDR3 DNA: TGTGCCAGCAGTTACTCCCGGCTAGCGGGAGAGGGGGAGACCCAGTACTTC

clone size: .
D gene: .
J gene: TRBJ1-2
V gene: TRBV28
CDR3 protein: CASSAGYNYGYTF
CDR3 DNA: TGTGCCAGCAGCGCCGGGTATAACTATGGCTACACCTTC

clone size: .
D gene: .
J gene: TRBJ2-1
V gene: TRBV30
CDR3 protein: CAWTQGDEQFF
CDR3 DNA: TGTGCCTGGACCCAGGGCGATGAGCAGTTCTTC

clone size: .
D gene: TRBD1
J gene: TRBJ2-7
V gene: TRBV7-3
CDR3 protein: CASSFTRTGTYEQYF
CDR3 DNA: TGTGCCAGCAGCTTCACCCGGACAGGGACCTACGAGCAGTACTTC

clone size: many
D gene: .
J gene: TRBJ1-5
V gene: TRBV19
CDR3 protein: CASRDRGAGNQPQHF
CDR3 DNA: TGTGCCAGTAGAGATCGGGGGGCTGGCAATCAGCCCCAGCATTTT

clone size: many
D gene: TRBD1
J gene: TRBJ2-5
V gene: TRBV11-2
CDR3 protein: CASSYRLGQQETQYF
CDR3 DNA: TGTGCCAGCAGCTACCGATTGGGACAGCAAGAGACCCAGTACTTC

clone size: few
D gene: .
J gene: TRBJ2-7
V gene: TRBV27
CDR3 protein: CASSQSQGIYEQYF
CDR3 DNA: TGTGCCAGCAGTCAATCCCAGGGTATCTACGAGCAGTACTTC

clone size: few
D gene: TRBD1
J gene: TRBJ1-2
V gene: TRBV29-1
CDR3 protein: CSARTGGDLANYGYTF
CDR3 DNA: TGCAGCGCTCGGACAGGGGGCGATTTAGCGAACTATGGCTACACCTTC

clone size: .
D gene: .
J gene: TRBJ2-6
V gene: TRBV28
CDR3 protein: CASSLTHLISGANVLTF
CDR3 DNA: TGTGCCAGCAGTTTGACACACCTGATCTCTGGGGCCAACGTCCTGACTTTC

clone size: few
D gene: .
J gene: TRBJ1-5
V gene: TRBV15
CDR3 protein: CATSRQLSNQPQHF
CDR3 DNA: TGTGCCACCAGCAGACAACTAAGCAATCAGCCCCAGCATTTT

clone size: many
D gene: .
J gene: TRBJ1-2
V gene: TRBV2
CDR3 protein: CASSPINYGYTF
CDR3 DNA: TGTGCCAGCAGCCCTATTAACTATGGCTACACCTTC

clone size: many
D gene: .
J gene: TRBJ2-7
V gene: TRBV7-8
CDR3 protein: CASNLLVSPYEQYF
CDR3 DNA: TGTGCCAGCAACTTACTCGTCTCACCCTACGAGCAGTACTTC

clone size: .
D gene: TRBD2
J gene: TRBJ2-5
V gene: TRBV14
CDR3 protein: CASSQVASGPSETQYF
CDR3 DNA: TGTGCCAGCAGCCAAGTAGCTAGCGGGCCTTCTGAGACCCAGTACTTC

clone size: few
D gene: .
J gene: TRBJ1-4
V gene: TRBV7-9
CDR3 protein: CASSLEPGEKLFF
CDR3 DNA: TGTGCCAGCAGCTTAGAACCGGGGGAAAAACTGTTTTTT

clone size: few
D gene: .
J gene: TRBJ2-4
V gene: TRBV4-2
CDR3 protein: CASSQGGSWGDIQYF
CDR3 DNA: TGTGCCAGCAGCCAAGGGGGGTCGTGGGGGGACATTCAGTACTTC